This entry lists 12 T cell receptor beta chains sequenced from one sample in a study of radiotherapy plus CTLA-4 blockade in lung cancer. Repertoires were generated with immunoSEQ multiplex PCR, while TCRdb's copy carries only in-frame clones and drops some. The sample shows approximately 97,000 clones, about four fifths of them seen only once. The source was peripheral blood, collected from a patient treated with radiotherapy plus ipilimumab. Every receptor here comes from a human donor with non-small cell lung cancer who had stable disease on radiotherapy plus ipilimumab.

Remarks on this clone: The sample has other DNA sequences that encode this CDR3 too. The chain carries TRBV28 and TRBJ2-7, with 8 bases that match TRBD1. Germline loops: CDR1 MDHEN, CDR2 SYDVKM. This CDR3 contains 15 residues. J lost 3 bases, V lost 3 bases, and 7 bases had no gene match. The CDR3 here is CASSFPGQGRYEQYF. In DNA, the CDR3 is TGTGCCAGCAGTTTTCCAGGACAGGGTCGCTACGAGCAGTACTTC.

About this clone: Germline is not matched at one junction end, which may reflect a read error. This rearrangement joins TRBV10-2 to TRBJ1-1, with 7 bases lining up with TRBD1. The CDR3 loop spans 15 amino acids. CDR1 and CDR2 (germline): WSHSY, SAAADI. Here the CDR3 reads CASTEQGVGGAEAFF. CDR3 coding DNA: TGCGCCAGCACTGAGCAGGGGGTAGGGGGGGCTGAAGCTTTCTTT.

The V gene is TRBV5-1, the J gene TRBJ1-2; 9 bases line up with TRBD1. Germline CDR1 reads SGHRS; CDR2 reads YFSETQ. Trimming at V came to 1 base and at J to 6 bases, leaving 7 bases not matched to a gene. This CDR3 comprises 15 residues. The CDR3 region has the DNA TGCGCCAGCAGCTTGTCCCCAGACAGGGGGAATGGCTACACCTTC. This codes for CASSLSPDRGNGYTF. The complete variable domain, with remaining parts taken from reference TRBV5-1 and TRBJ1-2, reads KAGVTQTPRYLIKTRGQQVTLSCSPISGHRSVSWYQQTPGQGLQFLFEYFSETQRNKGNFPGRFSGRQFSNSRSEMNVSTLELGDSALYLCASSLSPDRGNGYTFGSGTRLTVV.

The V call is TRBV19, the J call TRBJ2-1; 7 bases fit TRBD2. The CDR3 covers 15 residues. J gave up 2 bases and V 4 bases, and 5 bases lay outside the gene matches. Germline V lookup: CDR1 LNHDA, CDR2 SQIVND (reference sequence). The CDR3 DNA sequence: TGTGCCAGTAGTACTAGCGGAGCGGCCTACAATGAGCAGTTCTTC. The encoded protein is CASSTSGAAYNEQFF.

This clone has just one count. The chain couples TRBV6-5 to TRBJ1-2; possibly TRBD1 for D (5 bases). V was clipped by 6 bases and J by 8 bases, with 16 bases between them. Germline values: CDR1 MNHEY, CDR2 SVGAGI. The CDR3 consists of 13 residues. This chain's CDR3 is CASSPGTLYGYTF. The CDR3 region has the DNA TGTGCCAGCAGCCCCGGGACGCTATACGGCTACACCTTC.

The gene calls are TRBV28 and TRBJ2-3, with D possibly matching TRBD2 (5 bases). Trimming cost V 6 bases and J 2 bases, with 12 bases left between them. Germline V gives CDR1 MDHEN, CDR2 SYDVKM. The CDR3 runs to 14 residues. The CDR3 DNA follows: TGTGCCAGCAGGATGGACTTTTTCACAGATACGCAGTATTTT. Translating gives CASRMDFFTDTQYF.

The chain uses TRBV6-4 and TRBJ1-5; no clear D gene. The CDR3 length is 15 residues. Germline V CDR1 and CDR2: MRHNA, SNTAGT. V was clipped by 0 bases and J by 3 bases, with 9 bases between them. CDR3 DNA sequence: TGTGCCAGCAGTGACTCGGGCGGATCCAATCAGCCCCAGCATTTT. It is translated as CASSDSGGSNQPQHF.

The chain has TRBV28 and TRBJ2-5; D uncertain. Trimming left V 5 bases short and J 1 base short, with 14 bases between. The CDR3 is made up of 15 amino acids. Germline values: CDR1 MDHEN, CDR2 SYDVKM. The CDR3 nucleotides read TGTGCCAGCAGTCGCCTAATACCGATCCAAGAGACCCAGTACTTC. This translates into CASSRLIPIQETQYF.

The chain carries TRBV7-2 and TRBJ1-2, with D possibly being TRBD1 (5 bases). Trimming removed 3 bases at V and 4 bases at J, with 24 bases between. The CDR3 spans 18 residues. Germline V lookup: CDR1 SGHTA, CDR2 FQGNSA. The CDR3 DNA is TGTGCCAGCAGCTTGACTTCACCCGGCAGGGCCGGAGGCTATGGCTACACCTTC. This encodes CASSLTSPGRAGGYGYTF.

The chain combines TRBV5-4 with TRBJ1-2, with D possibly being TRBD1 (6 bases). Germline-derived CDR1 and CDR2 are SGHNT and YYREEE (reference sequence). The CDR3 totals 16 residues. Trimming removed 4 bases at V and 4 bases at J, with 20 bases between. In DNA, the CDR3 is TGTGCCAGCAGCACCCAGGGACGGACAGAATCCTATGGCTACACCTTC. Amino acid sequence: CASSTQGRTESYGYTF.

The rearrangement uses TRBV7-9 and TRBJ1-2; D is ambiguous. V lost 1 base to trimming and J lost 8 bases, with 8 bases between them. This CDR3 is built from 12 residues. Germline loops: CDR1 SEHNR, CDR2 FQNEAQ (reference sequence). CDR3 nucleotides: TGTGCCAGCAGCTTAGTAAGCGGGGGCTACACCTTC. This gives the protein CASSLVSGGYTF.

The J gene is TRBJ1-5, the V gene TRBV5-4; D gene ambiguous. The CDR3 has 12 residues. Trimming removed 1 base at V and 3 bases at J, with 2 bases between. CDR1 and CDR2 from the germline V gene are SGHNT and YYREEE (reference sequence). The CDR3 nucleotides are TGTGCCAGCAGCTTGAACAATCAGCCCCAGCATTTT. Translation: CASSLNNQPQHF.